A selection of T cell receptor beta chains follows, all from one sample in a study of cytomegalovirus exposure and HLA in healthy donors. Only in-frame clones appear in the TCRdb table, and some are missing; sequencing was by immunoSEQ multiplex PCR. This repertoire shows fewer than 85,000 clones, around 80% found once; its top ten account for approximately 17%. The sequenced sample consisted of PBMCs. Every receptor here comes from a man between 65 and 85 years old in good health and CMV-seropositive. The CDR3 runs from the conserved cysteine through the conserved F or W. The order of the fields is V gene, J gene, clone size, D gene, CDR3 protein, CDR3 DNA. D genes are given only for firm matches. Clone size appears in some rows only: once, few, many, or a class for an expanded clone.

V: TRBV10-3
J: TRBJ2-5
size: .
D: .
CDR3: CAISPGVPQETQYF
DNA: TGTGCCATCAGCCCGGGGGTACCCCAAGAGACCCAGTACTTC

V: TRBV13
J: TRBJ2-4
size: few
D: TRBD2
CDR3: CASSARWLADLAKNIQYF
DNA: TGTGCCAGCAGCGCCCGGTGGCTAGCGGATTTAGCCAAAAACATTCAGTACTTC

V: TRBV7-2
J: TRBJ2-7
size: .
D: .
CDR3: CASSLAFSGDYEQYF
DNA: TGTGCCAGCAGCTTAGCGTTTTCCGGGGACTACGAGCAGTACTTC

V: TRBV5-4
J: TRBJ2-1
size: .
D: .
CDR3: CASSSDMGWGVNNEQFF
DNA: TGTGCCAGCAGCTCCGATATGGGGTGGGGGGTAAACAATGAGCAGTTCTTC

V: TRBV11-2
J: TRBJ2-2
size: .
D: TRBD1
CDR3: CASSLQGADTGELFF
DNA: TGTGCCAGCAGCCTACAGGGGGCGGACACCGGGGAGCTGTTTTTT

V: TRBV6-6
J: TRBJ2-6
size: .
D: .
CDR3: CASSPRVSGANVLTF
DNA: TGTGCCAGCAGTCCCCGGGTCTCTGGGGCCAACGTCCTGACTTTC

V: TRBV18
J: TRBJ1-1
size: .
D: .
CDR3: CASSPPHRDTEAFF
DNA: TGTGCCAGCTCACCACCACACAGGGACACTGAAGCTTTCTTT

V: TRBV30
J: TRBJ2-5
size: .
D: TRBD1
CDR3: CAWSLRQGSETQYF
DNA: TGTGCCTGGAGCCTCCGACAGGGATCGGAGACCCAGTACTTC

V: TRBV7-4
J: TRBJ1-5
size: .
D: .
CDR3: CASSLGYEGNQPQHF
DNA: TGTGCCAGCAGCTTAGGATATGAGGGCAATCAGCCCCAGCATTTT

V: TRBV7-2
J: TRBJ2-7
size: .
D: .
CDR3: CASSGGQPFLDEQYF
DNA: TGTGCCAGCAGCGGCGGACAGCCATTTCTTGACGAGCAGTACTTC

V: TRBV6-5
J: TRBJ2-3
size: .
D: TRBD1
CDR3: CAAGGSRTDTQYF
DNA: TGTGCCGCAGGGGGCAGTCGCACAGATACGCAGTATTTT

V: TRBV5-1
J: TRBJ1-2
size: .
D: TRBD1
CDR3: CASSSGTVSGYGYTF
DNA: TGCGCCAGCAGCTCAGGGACAGTCAGCGGCTATGGCTACACCTTC

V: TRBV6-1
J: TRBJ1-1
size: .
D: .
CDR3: CASSEAGIRAEAFF
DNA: TGTGCCAGCAGTGAAGCAGGGATCAGGGCTGAAGCTTTCTTT

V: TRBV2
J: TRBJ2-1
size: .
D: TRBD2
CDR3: CASKRDAGGPGEQFF
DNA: TGTGCCAGCAAGAGAGACGCGGGAGGGCCGGGGGAGCAGTTCTTC

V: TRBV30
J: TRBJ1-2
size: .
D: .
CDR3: CAGDGGHYGYTF
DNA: TGTGCCGGCGACGGAGGACACTATGGCTACACCTTC

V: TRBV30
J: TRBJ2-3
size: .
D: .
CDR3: CAWSVVTDTQYF
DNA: TGTGCCTGGAGTGTCGTCACAGATACGCAGTATTTT

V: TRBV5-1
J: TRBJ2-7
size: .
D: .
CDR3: CASSLSLVPYEQYF
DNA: TGCGCCAGCAGCTTGAGCCTAGTTCCGTACGAGCAGTACTTC

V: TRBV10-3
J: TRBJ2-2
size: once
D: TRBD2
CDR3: CAISGLAGQGTGELFF
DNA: TGTGCCATCAGTGGACTAGCGGGACAGGGCACCGGGGAGCTGTTTTTT